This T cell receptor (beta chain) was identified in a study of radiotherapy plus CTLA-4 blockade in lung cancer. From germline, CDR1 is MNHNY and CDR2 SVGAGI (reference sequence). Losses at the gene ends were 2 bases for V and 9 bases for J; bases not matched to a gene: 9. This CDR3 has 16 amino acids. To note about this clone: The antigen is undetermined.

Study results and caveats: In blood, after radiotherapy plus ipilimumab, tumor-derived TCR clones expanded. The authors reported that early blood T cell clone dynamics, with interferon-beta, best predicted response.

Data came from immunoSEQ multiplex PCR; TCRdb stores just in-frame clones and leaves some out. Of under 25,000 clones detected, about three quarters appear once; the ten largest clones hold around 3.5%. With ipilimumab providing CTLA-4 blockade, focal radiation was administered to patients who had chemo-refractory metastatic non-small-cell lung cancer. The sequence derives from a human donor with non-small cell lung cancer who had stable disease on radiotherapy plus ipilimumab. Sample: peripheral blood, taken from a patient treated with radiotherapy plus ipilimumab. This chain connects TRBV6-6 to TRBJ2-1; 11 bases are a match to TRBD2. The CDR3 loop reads CASSYIPTSGSGEQFF. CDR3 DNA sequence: TGTGCCAGCAGTTACATCCCCACTAGCGGGAGCGGTGAGCAGTTCTTC.